This entry lists 25 T cell receptor beta chains sequenced from one sample in a study of PD-1 blockade in classical Hodgkin lymphoma (TCRdb year 2020). The library was produced with the immunoSEQ multiplex PCR assay. Here the immuneACCESS table is served through TCRdb, limited to in-frame sequences with V and J called. Missing clones are a known gap in these copies; in checked studies unresolved V genes cover under half, and the rest lacks a known reason. Recorded for this sample are nearly 55,000 clones; approximately 84% of them occurred a single time. Roughly 15% of the sample rests with the top ten. The sample's time point label is to be understood as: cycle 1 day 1 (C1D1), immediately before nivolumab initiation. Every trial patient had relapsed following autologous stem cell transplantation, and prior brentuximab vedotin exposure was what differed among cohorts A, B and C. The material was peripheral blood mononuclear cells (PBMCs), obtained at baseline. The receptors originated from a human donor with classical Hodgkin lymphoma.

With regard to this clone: The junction departs from the called germline gene at one end, perhaps through a read error. The chain joins TRBV5-4 to TRBJ2-2; 8 bases are a match to TRBD1. Looked up from germline, CDR1 is SGHNT and CDR2 is YYREEE (reference sequence). This CDR3 contains 15 residues. The CDR3, as DNA: TGTGCCAGCAGCTCAAGGACAGGGAACCCCGGGGAGCTGTTTTTT. This translates into CASSSRTGNPGELFF. The full variable domain, rest sourced from reference TRBV5-4 and TRBJ2-2, is ETGVTQSPTHLIKTRGQQVTLRCSSQSGHNTVSWYQQALGQGPQFIFQYYREEENGRGNFPPRFSGLQFPNYSSELNVNALELDDSALYLCASSSRTGNPGELFFGEGSRLTVL.

The chain combines TRBV10-2 with TRBJ1-5; a weak D match, TRBD1 (6 bases). Looked up from germline, CDR1 is WSHSY and CDR2 is SAAADI. The CDR3 covers 13 residues. Trimming took off 8 bases at V and 7 bases at J, with 15 bases between the two ends. Here the CDR3 reads CASGDGGGQPQHF. The CDR3 DNA reads as TGCGCCAGCGGGGACGGGGGCGGGCAGCCCCAGCATTTT.

This clone occurred a few times. This chain uses TRBV4-3 with TRBJ1-5; D not resolved. This CDR3 is 16 amino acids long. From germline, CDR1 is LGHNA and CDR2 YSLEER. V was cut by 0 bases and J by 0 bases, with 9 bases left in between. CDR3 amino acids: CASSQDRYNSNQPQHF. Written as DNA, the CDR3 is TGCGCCAGCAGCCAAGACAGATATAATAGCAATCAGCCCCAGCATTTT.

This chain connects TRBV11-2 to TRBJ2-7; D is uncertain. Between the trimmed V and J ends, which lost 5 bases and 3 bases, there was a span of 5 bases. CDR1 and CDR2 from the germline V gene are SGHAT and FQNNGV. The CDR3 spans 11 residues. CDR3 coding DNA: TGTGCCAGCAGCCAACTCTACGAGCAGTACGTC. Translated: CASSQLYEQYV.

This chain connects TRBV2 to TRBJ1-2; maybe TRBD1 (5 bases). Between the trimmed V and J ends, which lost 5 bases and 0 bases, there was a span of 16 bases. The length of the CDR3 is 16 residues. Germline V gives CDR1 SNHLY, CDR2 FYNNEI. This CDR3 reads CASSITRQGANYGYTF. CDR3 coding DNA: TGTGCCAGCAGTATTACTCGCCAGGGAGCTAACTATGGCTACACCTTC.

The DNA of the CDR3 is TGTGCCACCAGCAGTCAGGGACTAGCGGACGCCGGGAGCGAGCAGTACGTC. Protein product: CATSSQGLADAGSEQYV. V gene TRBV15 combines with J gene TRBJ2-7; 11 nucleotides match TRBD2. J gave up 6 bases and V 3 bases, and 13 bases lay outside the gene matches. Germline V gene lookup returns CDR1 LNHNV and CDR2 YYDKDF (reference sequence). The CDR3 has 17 residues.

The genes are TRBV10-3 and TRBJ1-1; D gene unclear. Germline-derived CDR1 and CDR2 are ENHRY and SYGVKD. Trimming took off 3 bases at V and 3 bases at J, with 20 bases between the two ends. The CDR3 loop spans 17 amino acids. CDR3 sequence reads: CAISEGQDGFADTEAFF. DNA of the CDR3: TGTGCCATCAGTGAAGGGCAGGATGGATTCGCCGACACTGAAGCTTTCTTT.

J is TRBJ1-2 and V is TRBV27; TRBD1 aligns across 9 bases. V gave up 5 bases and J gave up 3 bases; unmatched junction bases: 7. This CDR3 region has 15 residues. The germline CDR1 and CDR2 sequences are MNHEY and SMNVEV (reference sequence). CDR3 sequence: CASSETGGSHYGYTF. CDR3 DNA sequence: TGTGCCAGCAGTGAAACAGGGGGCTCACACTATGGCTACACCTTC.

The chain recombines TRBV18 with TRBJ2-1; D unresolved. The ends were cut back, 3 bases at V and 6 bases at J, with 9 bases in the middle. The CDR3 covers 13 residues. The germline CDR1 and CDR2 sequences are KGHSH and LQKENI. In DNA, the CDR3 is TGTGCCAGCTCACCTACCCAGCTCAATGAGCAGTTCTTC. Its translation: CASSPTQLNEQFF.

The chain recombines TRBV2 with TRBJ2-2, with D possibly called TRBD1 or TRBD2 (5 bases each). The V and J ends lost 8 bases and 6 bases respectively, with 10 bases between them. Germline V lookup: CDR1 SNHLY, CDR2 FYNNEI. The CDR3 sequence is 12 residues long. The CDR3 region has the DNA TGTGCCAGCTTTTGGGGGTCCGGGGAGCTGTTTTTT. This encodes CASFWGSGELFF.

The CDR3: CASSLERTAGANVLTF. Here the CDR3 DNA reads TGTGCCAGCAGTTTAGAAAGGACAGCTGGGGCCAACGTCCTGACTTTC. The V gene is TRBV28, the J gene TRBJ2-6, with D tentatively TRBD1 (6 bases). This CDR3 has 16 residues. In germline, CDR1 is MDHEN, CDR2 SYDVKM. Deletions cut 2 bases from V and 2 bases from J, with 10 bases between.

This clone showed up just once. The chain has TRBV7-2 and TRBJ1-5, with D perhaps matching TRBD1 (6 bases). From germline, CDR1 is SGHTA and CDR2 FQGNSA. V lost 1 base to trimming and J lost 7 bases, with 11 bases between them. The CDR3 runs to 14 residues. DNA for the CDR3: TGTGCCAGCAGCTTAGAAGGGGGGGGGCAGCCCCAGCATTTT. Its translation: CASSLEGGGQPQHF.

This clone was seen more than once but under ten times. J is TRBJ2-2 and V is TRBV19, with TRBD2 identical over 14 bases. The CDR3 has 18 amino acids. Looked up from germline, CDR1 is LNHDA and CDR2 is SQIVND (reference sequence). V trimming: 5 bases; J trimming: 3 bases; junction bases outside the gene matches: 8. For the CDR3, the DNA is TGTGCCAGTAGTCGAGGACTAGCGGGAGGTTGGGACACCGGGGAGCTGTTTTTT. This sequence encodes CASSRGLAGGWDTGELFF.

This clone came up a few times. The chain recombines TRBV27 with TRBJ2-1; TRBD2 is a possible D gene (6 bases). The CDR3 contains 13 residues. Germline V CDR1 and CDR2: MNHEY, SMNVEV (reference sequence). With 3 bases removed from V and 7 bases from J, the gap between germline ends came to 10 bases. The CDR3 coding sequence is TGTGCCAGCAGTTTCCCTCGGGGGAATGAGCAGTTCTTC. The encoded protein is CASSFPRGNEQFF.

This clone was seen just once. The chain couples TRBV6-5 to TRBJ1-4; possible D gene TRBD1, 6 bases. Looked up from germline, CDR1 is MNHEY and CDR2 is SVGAGI. This CDR3 is 14 amino acids long. The ends were cut back, 6 bases at V and 2 bases at J, with 10 bases in the middle. The CDR3: CASSWTDTNEKLFF. CDR3 sequence (DNA): TGTGCCAGCAGCTGGACAGATACTAATGAAAAACTGTTTTTT.

The CDR3 DNA follows: TGTGCCAGCTCACTGGGACAGGCTCGAAGTGGGGCCAACGTCCTGACTTTC. It is translated as CASSLGQARSGANVLTF. The chain combines TRBV18 with TRBJ2-6, with 8 bases aligning to TRBD1. Germline V gene data show CDR1 as KGHSH and CDR2 as LQKENI. Losses at the gene ends were 4 bases for V and 3 bases for J; bases not matched to a gene: 8. The CDR3 has 17 residues.

The chain employs TRBV27 and TRBJ2-1; 9 bases line up with TRBD1. V lost 5 bases to trimming and J lost 7 bases; unmatched junction nucleotides: 6. This CDR3 region has 14 residues. Germline V CDR1 and CDR2: MNHEY, SMNVEV (reference sequence). Here the CDR3 reads CASSRQGEGNEQFF. The CDR3 DNA sequence: TGTGCCAGCAGTCGACAGGGGGAGGGGAATGAGCAGTTCTTC.

The sample holds a few counts of this clone. The rearrangement uses TRBV19 and TRBJ2-3; 7 bases align to TRBD2. Trimming at V came to 4 bases and at J to 2 bases, leaving 3 bases not matched to a gene. Per germline, CDR1 LNHDA and CDR2 SQIVND (reference sequence). The CDR3 has 14 residues. In DNA, the CDR3 is TGTGCCAGTAGTACTAGCGGAATCACAGATACGCAGTATTTT. Translating gives CASSTSGITDTQYF.

The gene calls are TRBV27 and TRBJ2-7; TRBD2 matches at 8 bases. This CDR3 comprises 14 residues. V trimming: 8 bases; J trimming: 2 bases; junction bases outside the gene matches: 8. Germline loops: CDR1 MNHEY, CDR2 SMNVEV (reference sequence). The chain's CDR3 is CASGREGRPYEQYF. The CDR3 nucleotides are TGTGCCAGCGGACGGGAGGGGCGTCCCTACGAGCAGTACTTC.

The CDR3 protein is CSAPGPDTQYF. CDR3 DNA: TGCAGTGCTCCGGGGCCAGATACGCAGTATTTT. The chain has TRBV20-1 and TRBJ2-3; D may match TRBD1 or TRBD2 (5 bases each). This CDR3 has 11 amino acids. Germline V gene data show CDR1 as DFQATT and CDR2 as SNEGSKA (reference sequence). Trimming removed 5 bases at V and 4 bases at J, with 7 bases between.

The chain uses TRBV6-4 and TRBJ2-1; unclear D gene. Germline values: CDR1 MRHNA, CDR2 SNTAGT. Trimming shortened V by 4 bases and J by 8 bases, and 12 bases separated the two germline ends. The CDR3 extends over 13 amino acids. CDR3 loop: CASSVILDDEQFF. The CDR3 DNA reads TGTGCCAGCAGTGTGATTTTAGACGATGAGCAGTTCTTC.

J is TRBJ1-2 and V is TRBV19, with a tentative D call TRBD1 (6 bases). V lost 3 bases to trimming and J lost 0 bases, with 11 bases between them. The CDR3 totals 15 residues. CDR1 LNHDA and CDR2 SQIVND come from the germline V gene (reference sequence). In DNA, the CDR3 is TGTGCCAGTAGTATCCACAGGGCCTCTAACTATGGCTACACCTTC. Its protein product is CASSIHRASNYGYTF. The full variable domain, rest sourced from reference TRBV19 and TRBJ1-2, is DGGITQSPKYLFRKEGQNVTLSCEQNLNHDAMYWYRQDPGQGLRLIYYSQIVNDFQKGDIAEGYSVSREKKESFPLTVTSAQKNPTAFYLCASSIHRASNYGYTFGSGTRLTVV.

This rearrangement joins TRBV9 to TRBJ2-3; D remains unclear. The CDR3 is made up of 13 amino acids. Germline V gene sequence: CDR1 SGDLS, CDR2 YYNGEE. V dropped 4 bases and J dropped 1 base, with 7 bases sitting between them. In DNA form, the CDR3 reads TGTGCCAGCAGCCCCTTAGGCACAGATACGCAGTATTTT. It specifies CASSPLGTDTQYF.

The chain uses TRBV6-5 and TRBJ2-7; D remains ambiguous. Trimming shortened V by 0 bases and J by 4 bases, and 10 bases separated the two germline ends. Germline V gene lookup returns CDR1 MNHEY and CDR2 SVGAGI. The CDR3 contains 14 residues. In DNA form, the CDR3 reads TGTGCCAGCAGTTACTCGTACGGCCCTTACGAGCAGTACGTC. Its translation is CASSYSYGPYEQYV.

The chain carries TRBV25-1 and TRBJ2-7, with 8 bases fitting TRBD2. Germline CDR1 is MGHDK and CDR2 is SYGVNS. V lost 7 bases and J lost 7; bases outside the gene matches: 6. The CDR3 totals 12 residues. DNA of the CDR3: TGTGCCAGCAAGGCGGGAGGTCGAGAGCAGTACTTC. Translation: CASKAGGREQYF.